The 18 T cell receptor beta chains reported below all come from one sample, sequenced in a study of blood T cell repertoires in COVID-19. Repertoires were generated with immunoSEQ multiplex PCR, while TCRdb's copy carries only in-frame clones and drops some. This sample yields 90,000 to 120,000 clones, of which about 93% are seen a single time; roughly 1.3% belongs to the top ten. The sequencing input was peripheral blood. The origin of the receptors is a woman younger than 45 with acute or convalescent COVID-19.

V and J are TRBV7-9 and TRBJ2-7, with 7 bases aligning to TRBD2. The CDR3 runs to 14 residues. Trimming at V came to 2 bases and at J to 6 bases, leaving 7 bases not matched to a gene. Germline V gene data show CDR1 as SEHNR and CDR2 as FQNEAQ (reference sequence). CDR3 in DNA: TGTGCCAGCAGCTTAAGTTTAACGGGAGGCGAGCAGTACTTC. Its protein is CASSLSLTGGEQYF.

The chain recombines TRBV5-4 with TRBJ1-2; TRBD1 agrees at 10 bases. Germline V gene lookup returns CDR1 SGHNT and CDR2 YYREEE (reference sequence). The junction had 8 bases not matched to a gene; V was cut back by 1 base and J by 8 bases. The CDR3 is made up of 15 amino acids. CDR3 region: CASSLSRQGAIGYTF. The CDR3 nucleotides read TGTGCCAGCAGCTTGTCCCGACAGGGGGCGATAGGCTACACCTTC.

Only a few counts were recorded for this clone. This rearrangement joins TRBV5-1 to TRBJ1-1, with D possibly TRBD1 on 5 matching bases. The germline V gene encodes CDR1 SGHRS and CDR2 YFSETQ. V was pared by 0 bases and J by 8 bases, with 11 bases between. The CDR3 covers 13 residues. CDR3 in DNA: TGCGCCAGCAGCTTGGCAGGGCGACGCGAAGCTTTCTTT. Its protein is CASSLAGRREAFF.

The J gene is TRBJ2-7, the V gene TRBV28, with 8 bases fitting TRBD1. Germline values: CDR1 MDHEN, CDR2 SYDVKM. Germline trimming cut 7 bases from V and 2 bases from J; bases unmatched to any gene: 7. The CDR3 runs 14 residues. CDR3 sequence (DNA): TGTGCCAGCACTCGACAGGGGATCCCCTACGAGCAGTACTTC. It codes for CASTRQGIPYEQYF.

CDR3 nucleotides: TGTGCCTGGAGTCCCTATTCCCCACCAAAAGCTTTCTTT. This sequence encodes CAWSPYSPPKAFF. The rearrangement uses TRBV30 and TRBJ1-1; D is ambiguous. The V end lost 2 bases, the J end lost 9 bases, and 16 bases lay between the germline ends. There are 13 residues in the CDR3. CDR1 is GTSNPN, CDR2 SVGIG, per germline (reference sequence).

The DNA of the CDR3 is TGTGCCTGGAATTACAGGGGCACTGAAGCTTTCTTT. It translates to CAWNYRGTEAFF. The V and J genes are TRBV30 and TRBJ1-1; 7 bases are shared with TRBD1. Germline CDR1 is GTSNPN and CDR2 is SVGIG (reference sequence). The CDR3 sequence is 12 residues long. The J segment lost 4 bases and the V segment lost 4 bases, leaving 3 bases of the junction unmatched.

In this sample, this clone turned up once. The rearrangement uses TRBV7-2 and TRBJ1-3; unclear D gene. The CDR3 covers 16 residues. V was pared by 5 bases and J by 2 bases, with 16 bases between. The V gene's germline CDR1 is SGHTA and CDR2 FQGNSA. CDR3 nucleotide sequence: TGTGCCAGCAGCCCCTCAGGCCTCGGCGCTGGAAACACCATATATTTT. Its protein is CASSPSGLGAGNTIYF.

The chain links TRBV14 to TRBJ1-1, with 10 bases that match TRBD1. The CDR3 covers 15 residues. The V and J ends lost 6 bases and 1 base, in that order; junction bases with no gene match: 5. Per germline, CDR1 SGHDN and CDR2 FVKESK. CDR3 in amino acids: CASRGTGVSNTEAFF. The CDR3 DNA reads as TGTGCCAGCAGAGGGACAGGGGTGTCGAACACTGAAGCTTTCTTT. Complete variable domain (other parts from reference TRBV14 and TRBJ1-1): EAGVTQFPSHSVIEKGQTVTLRCDPISGHDNLYWYRRVMGKEIKFLLHFVKESKQDESGMPNNRFLAERTGGTYSTLKVQPAELEDSGVYFCASRGTGVSNTEAFFGQGTRLTVV.

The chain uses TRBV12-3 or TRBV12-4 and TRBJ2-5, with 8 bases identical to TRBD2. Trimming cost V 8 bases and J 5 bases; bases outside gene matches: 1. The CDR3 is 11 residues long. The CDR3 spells CASRGGETQYF. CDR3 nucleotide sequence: TGTGCCAGCCGGGGGGGGGAGACCCAGTACTTC.

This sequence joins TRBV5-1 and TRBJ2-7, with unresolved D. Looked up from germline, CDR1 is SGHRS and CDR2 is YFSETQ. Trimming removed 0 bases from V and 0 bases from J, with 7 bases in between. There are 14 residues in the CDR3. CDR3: CASSLDVVSYEQYF. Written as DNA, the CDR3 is TGCGCCAGCAGCTTGGATGTAGTCTCCTACGAGCAGTACTTC.

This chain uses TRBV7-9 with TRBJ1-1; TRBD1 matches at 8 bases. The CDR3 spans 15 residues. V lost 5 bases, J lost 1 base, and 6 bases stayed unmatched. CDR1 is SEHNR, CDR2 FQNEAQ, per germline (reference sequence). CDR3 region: CASSRLTGENTEAFF. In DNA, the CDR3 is TGTGCCAGCAGCCGACTGACAGGGGAGAACACTGAAGCTTTCTTT.

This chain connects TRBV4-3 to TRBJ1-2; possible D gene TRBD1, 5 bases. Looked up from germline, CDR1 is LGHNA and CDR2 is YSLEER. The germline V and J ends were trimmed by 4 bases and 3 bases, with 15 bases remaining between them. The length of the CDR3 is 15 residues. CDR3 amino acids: CASSLSRGGDYGYTF. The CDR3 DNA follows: TGCGCCAGCAGCCTAAGTAGGGGTGGGGACTATGGCTACACCTTC.

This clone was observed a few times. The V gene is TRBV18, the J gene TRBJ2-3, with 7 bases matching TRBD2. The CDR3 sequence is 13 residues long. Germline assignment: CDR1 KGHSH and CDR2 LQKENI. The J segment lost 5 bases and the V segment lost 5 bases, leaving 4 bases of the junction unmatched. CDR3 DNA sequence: TGTGCCAGCTCAACGTTAGCGGGAGATACGCAGTATTTT. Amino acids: CASSTLAGDTQYF.

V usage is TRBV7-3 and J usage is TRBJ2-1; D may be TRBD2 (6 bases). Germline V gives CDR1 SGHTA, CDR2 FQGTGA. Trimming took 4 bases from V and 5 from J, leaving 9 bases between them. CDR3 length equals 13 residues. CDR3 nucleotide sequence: TGTGCCAGCAGCTCGACTAGGGACAATGAGCAGTTCTTC. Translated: CASSSTRDNEQFF. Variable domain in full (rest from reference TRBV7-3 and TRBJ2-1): GAGVSQTPSNKVTEKGKYVELRCDPISGHTALYWYRQSLGQGPEFLIYFQGTGAADDSGLPNDRFFAVRPEGSVSTLKIQRTERGDSAVYLCASSSTRDNEQFFGPGTRLTVL.

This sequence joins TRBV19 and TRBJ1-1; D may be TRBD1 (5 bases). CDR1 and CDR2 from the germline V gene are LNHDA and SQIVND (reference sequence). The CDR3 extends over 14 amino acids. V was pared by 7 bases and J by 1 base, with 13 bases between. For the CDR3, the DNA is TGTGCCAGTAACGACCCCGGGGGGAACACTGAAGCTTTCTTT. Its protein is CASNDPGGNTEAFF.

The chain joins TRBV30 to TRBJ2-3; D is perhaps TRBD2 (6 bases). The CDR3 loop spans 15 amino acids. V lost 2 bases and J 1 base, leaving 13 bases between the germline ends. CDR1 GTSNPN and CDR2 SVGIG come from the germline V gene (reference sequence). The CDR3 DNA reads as TGTGCCTGGAGTCCGACTAGATTGGGCACAGATACGCAGTATTTT. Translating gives CAWSPTRLGTDTQYF.

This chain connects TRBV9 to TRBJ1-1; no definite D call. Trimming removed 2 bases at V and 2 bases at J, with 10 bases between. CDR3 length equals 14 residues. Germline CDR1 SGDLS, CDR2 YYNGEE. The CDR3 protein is CASSVSATNTEAFF. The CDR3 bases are TGTGCCAGCAGCGTTTCTGCTACTAACACTGAAGCTTTCTTT.

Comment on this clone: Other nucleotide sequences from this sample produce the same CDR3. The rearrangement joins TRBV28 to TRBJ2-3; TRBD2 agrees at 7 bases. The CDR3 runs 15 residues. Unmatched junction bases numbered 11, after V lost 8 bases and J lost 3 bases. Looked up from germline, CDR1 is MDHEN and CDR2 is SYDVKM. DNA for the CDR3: TGTGCCAGCGGACCTAGCGGAAGTGTGACAGATACGCAGTATTTT. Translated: CASGPSGSVTDTQYF.